This entry describes one T cell receptor beta chain. The sample comes from a study of CD8 T cells in Susac syndrome. CDR3 size: 13 residues. Germline-derived CDR1 and CDR2 are SGHTA and FQGNSA. The V end lost 3 bases, the J end lost 4 bases, and 8 bases lay between the germline ends. When the RNA was reverse transcribed, random hexamers were used with an input of about 0.45 to 1 ug. Each CDR3 protein gets one entry after TCRdb re-called the immunoSEQ multiplex PCR reads with MiXCR. The table has 150,000 to 200,000 distinct CDR3 sequences, roughly 94% seen once. The clonotype was recovered from a human donor with Susac syndrome. The J gene is TRBJ2-3, the V gene TRBV7-2; the D is unclear. The sample was CD4+ T cells from PBMCs. CDR3 sequence: CASSFSLPDTQYF. CDR3 DNA sequence: TGTGCCAGCAGCTTTTCTTTACCAGATACGCAGTATTTT.